Sequencing of this T cell receptor (beta chain) was carried out in a study of cytomegalovirus exposure and HLA in healthy donors. Across the study: Most genotyped donors, 65% to 85% of about 400, had Caucasian-associated genetic ancestry. Findings of the study overall: Association of a missense DCLRE1C variant with TCR beta V- and J-gene trimming was reported in a later analysis. A later analysis reported that several of the most significant clusters appeared to be linked to common viral pathogens, among them Epstein-Barr virus. Immune exposure was documented only through CMV serostatus.

The CDR3 contains 14 residues. This clone came up a few times. What it recognizes is unknown. It was with 60 Vbeta and 13 Jbeta primers that the PCR ran. Here immunoSEQ multiplex PCR was the method, and the copy in TCRdb shows in-frame clones only, minus some. The sample includes about 200,000 clones, approximately 85% of them seen just once. The sequence was collected from a girl aged 10 to 17 in good health and CMV-seropositive. The rearrangement uses TRBV21-1 and TRBJ2-7; the D segment call TRBD1 is taken from the table without a DNA check. TRBV21-1 is labeled a pseudogene. Specimen: PBMCs. The CDR3 loop reads CASSIDRDSYEQYF. In nucleotides, the CDR3 is TGTGCCAGCAGCATCGACAGGGATTCCTACGAGCAGTACTTC.